This T cell receptor beta chain came from a study of OX40 agonist ivuxolimab in advanced cancers. General study results and limits: CD4+ and CD8+ blood T cells expanded clonally by week 6 at 0.1 to 3.0 mg/kg.

A note on this clone: The antigen remains unidentified.

The repertoire was sequenced with immunoSEQ multiplex PCR; TCRdb's copy has only in-frame clones and lacks some. The sample has about 49,000 clones, 85% seen once. This specimen was CD4+ or CD8+ T cells sorted from blood, taken in a trial of the OX40 agonist ivuxolimab. The receptor comes from an adult with an advanced solid tumor such as melanoma, head and neck, liver or kidney cancer.

CDR3 in amino acids: CASRPQTTDTQYF. CDR3 bases: TGTGCCAGTAGGCCTCAGACAACAGATACGCAGTATTTT. This chain joins TRBV19 and TRBJ2-3, with D hard to call. CDR3 length: 13 amino acids. Germline V CDR1 and CDR2: LNHDA, SQIVND (reference sequence). V was pared by 6 bases and J by 3 bases, with 10 bases between.